This is a list of T cell receptor beta chains from one sample in a study of blood T cell repertoires in COVID-19. The assay was immunoSEQ multiplex PCR, and TCRdb's table has in-frame clones only and misses some. Among roughly 330,000 clones listed, 70% to 90% were seen once. The sample was peripheral blood. Receptor source: a young man who had recovered from COVID-19. CDR3s include the opening cysteine and the closing phenylalanine or tryptophan. Each record gives: J gene, V gene, D gene, clone size, CDR3 DNA, CDR3 protein. A D gene is named only where the DNA matches it firmly. A row's size may be missing; if present it is once, few, many or a size class.

TRBJ1-1,TRBV5-4,-,-,TGTGCCAGCAGCTGGACCTTGGGGGGCACTGAAGCTTTCTTT,CASSWTLGGTEAFF
TRBJ2-2,TRBV4-2,TRBD1,-,TGTGCCAGCAGCACCAACAGGGGGGAGAACACCGGGGAGCTGTTTTTT,CASSTNRGENTGELFF
TRBJ1-1,TRBV15,-,-,TGTGCCACCAGCAGAGATACCCCAACAGTCGCCCTCATGAACACTGAAGCTTTCTTT,CATSRDTPTVALMNTEAFF
TRBJ2-1,TRBV5-1,-,-,TGCGCCAGCAGCTTAGGTATAACAGGGAGAAATGAGCAGTTCTTC,CASSLGITGRNEQFF
TRBJ1-2,TRBV2,TRBD1,-,TGTGCCAGCAGTGACGGCGGCAGGGGGTACTATGGCTACACCTTC,CASSDGGRGYYGYTF
TRBJ2-7,TRBV15,-,-,TGTGCCACCAGCAGAGACCGCCTCGGACCCCGGGCAGGGGAGCAGTACTTC,CATSRDRLGPRAGEQYF
TRBJ1-1,TRBV18,-,-,TGTGCCAGCTCACCACCTATAGGCAGGGGTGAATCTTTCTTT,CASSPPIGRGESFF
TRBJ2-1,TRBV6-1,-,-,TGTGCCAGCAGTGAGGGACTCCTCAATGAGCAGTTCTTC,CASSEGLLNEQFF
TRBJ1-4,TRBV7-9,-,-,TGTGCCAGCAGCTTAGCTCCTACGCGTGAAAAACTGTTTTTT,CASSLAPTREKLFF
TRBJ2-3,TRBV11-1,TRBD2,-,TGTGCCAGCATCCGAGGTTCAGCGGGAGTTGCAGATACGCAGTATTTT,CASIRGSAGVADTQYF
TRBJ2-3,TRBV12-3/TRBV12-4,TRBD2,-,TGTGCCAGCAGACTCTCCCGTCTAGCGGTTCAGTATTTT,CASRLSRLAVQYF
TRBJ2-2,TRBV3-1/TRBV3-2,-,-,TGTGCCAGCAGCCAAGCAGGGGCGAACACCGGGGAGCTGTTTTTT,CASSQAGANTGELFF
TRBJ1-1,TRBV6-5,TRBD1,once,TGTGCCAGCAGTCGTACAGGGGCCACTGAAGCTTTCTTT,CASSRTGATEAFF
TRBJ2-5,TRBV19,TRBD1,-,TGTGCCAGTAGTATGGGGGACAGGGAGATCCAAGAGACCCAGTACTTC,CASSMGDREIQETQYF
TRBJ1-3,TRBV9,-,-,TGTGCCAGCAGCGTAGACCTAGCGGGAAACACCATATATTTT,CASSVDLAGNTIYF
TRBJ2-7,TRBV6-5,-,once,TGTGCCAGCAGTTACACAGGGTTGGGGCAGAACGAGCAGTACTTC,CASSYTGLGQNEQYF